This T cell receptor beta chain appears in the sequencing data of a study of technical replicates of blood from a handful of donors. The table came from immunoSEQ multiplex PCR; TCRdb's copy has only in-frame clones and leaves some out. The sample has 95,000 or so clones; 85% to 95% are singletons. V was trimmed by 10 bases and J by 4 bases, leaving 25 bases between them. This CDR3 has 17 amino acids. The germline CDR1 and CDR2 sequences are WNHNN and SYGVQD (reference sequence). The sequence derives from a human donor in good health. Sequencing used T cells isolated from PBMCs. The V and J genes are TRBV10-1 and TRBJ2-2, with D maybe TRBD2 (7 bases). The CDR3 nucleotides read TGCGCCATCATATTAGGGGGGGGCGCAATGATCACCGGGGAGCTGTTTTTT. This encodes CAIILGGGAMITGELFF.